These 27 T cell receptor beta chains were sequenced from one sample in a study of T cells in Graves' hyperthyroidism and ophthalmopathy. TCR beta CDR3 region amplification was performed from RNA transcripts. TCR CDR3 underwent first-round RT-PCR with the HTBI primer set. TCRdb reprocessed the multiplex PCR reads via MiXCR and lists one record per CDR3 protein. The data contain 250,000 to 300,000 distinct CDR3 sequences, roughly 19% of them singletons. Source material: blood. These receptors were obtained from a man aged 45-65 years with Graves' ophthalmopathy.

This clonotype was seen repeatedly, ten times or more. The chain uses TRBV2 and TRBJ1-4; TRBD1 aligns across 7 bases. V was clipped by 7 bases and J by 0 bases; unmatched bases: 8. The CDR3 sequence is 16 residues long. Germline V gives CDR1 SNHLY, CDR2 FYNNEI. CDR3: CASTGQATTTNEKLFF. CDR3 in DNA: TGTGCCAGCACTGGACAGGCGACAACAACTAATGAAAAACTGTTTTTT.

There are a few counts of this clonotype. This rearrangement joins TRBV20-1 to TRBJ1-2, with TRBD1 matching 7 bases. Losses at the gene ends were 5 bases for V and 3 bases for J; bases not matched to a gene: 6. The CDR3 is 13 amino acids. The germline gives CDR1 DFQATT, CDR2 SNEGSKA (reference sequence). Here the CDR3 DNA reads TGCAGTGCTGTGACAGGGTCGGACTATGGCTACACCTTC. Translation: CSAVTGSDYGYTF.

This clonotype was seen only a few times. The V call is TRBV5-1, the J call TRBJ2-1, with D maybe TRBD2 (5 bases). Germline CDR1 SGHRS, CDR2 YFSETQ. CDR3 length: 15 amino acids. Trimming stripped 0 bases from V and 6 bases from J, with 13 bases between. The CDR3 here is CASSLGGEFGNEQFF. In DNA, the CDR3 is TGCGCCAGCAGCTTGGGGGGAGAGTTTGGCAATGAGCAGTTCTTC.

This clonotype was observed at least ten times. CDR3 nucleotide sequence: TGTGCCAGCAGAACGGACTTTAGCACAGATACGCAGTATTTT. This codes for CASRTDFSTDTQYF. The chain joins TRBV2 to TRBJ2-3, with a weak D call TRBD2 (5 bases). V lost 6 bases and J 0 bases, leaving 10 bases between the germline ends. This CDR3 contains 14 residues. Germline CDR1 SNHLY, CDR2 FYNNEI.

Here the CDR3 DNA reads TGTGCCAGTAGTAGGACTGCGGGAGGACCTACGCAGCAGTACTTC. Residues: CASSRTAGGPTQQYF. This chain joins TRBV19 and TRBJ2-7; 8 nucleotides align to TRBD2. Germline V gene sequence: CDR1 LNHDA, CDR2 SQIVND (reference sequence). The CDR3 totals 15 residues. Trimming at V came to 4 bases and at J to 8 bases, leaving 13 bases not matched to a gene.

This clonotype was counted many times. The chain carries TRBV30 and TRBJ1-6; 7 nucleotides match TRBD1. CDR3 size: 14 residues. J lost 10 bases, V lost 2 bases, and 8 bases had no gene match. Per germline, CDR1 GTSNPN and CDR2 SVGIG (reference sequence). In DNA, the CDR3 is TGTGCCTGGAGTCCTCGGACAGGTGTATCACCCCTCCACTTT. This sequence encodes CAWSPRTGVSPLHF.

J is TRBJ2-7 and V is TRBV7-6; unclear D gene. The germline CDR1 and CDR2 sequences are SGHVS and FNYEAQ. This CDR3 contains 14 residues. V was trimmed by 5 bases and J by 0 bases, leaving 11 bases between them. In nucleotides, the CDR3 is TGTGCCAGCAGCCCTTTGTCCAGCTCCTACGAGCAGTACTTC. Encoded protein: CASSPLSSSYEQYF.

This clonotype occurred many times. The gene calls are TRBV2 and TRBJ2-7, with 10 bases fitting TRBD2. This CDR3 has 14 residues. CDR1 SNHLY and CDR2 FYNNEI come from the germline V gene. The V and J ends lost 8 bases and 6 bases, in that order; junction bases with no gene match: 10. The CDR3 reads CASSRGTSDSEQYF. For the CDR3, the DNA is TGTGCCAGCTCCCGGGGGACTAGCGATTCCGAGCAGTACTTC.

Many counts were recorded for this clonotype. The chain employs TRBV2 and TRBJ2-1; D is ambiguous. CDR1 is SNHLY, CDR2 FYNNEI, per germline. V was shortened by 3 bases and J by 5 bases, with 8 bases between the two germline ends. The CDR3 spans 13 residues. For the CDR3, the DNA is TGTGCCAGCAGTGATTTAACGGACAATGAGCAGTTCTTC. Protein sequence: CASSDLTDNEQFF.

This clonotype has only a few counts. The chain combines TRBV12-3 or TRBV12-4 with TRBJ2-4, with a tentative D call TRBD1 (6 bases). This CDR3 has 14 residues. The ends were cut back, 6 bases at V and 2 bases at J, with 11 bases in the middle. CDR3 bases: TGTGCCAGCAGCCCAGGGGCGTCCAAAAACATTCAGTACTTC. Translating it yields CASSPGASKNIQYF.

In its sample, this clonotype was seen many times. This rearrangement joins TRBV28 to TRBJ2-1, with D tentatively TRBD1 (6 bases). Germline loops: CDR1 MDHEN, CDR2 SYDVKM. The V and J ends lost 3 bases and 8 bases respectively, with 23 bases between them. CDR3 size: 17 residues. CDR3: CASSFIPRQGKFDEQFF. Here the CDR3 DNA reads TGTGCCAGCAGTTTTATTCCTCGTCAGGGGAAATTTGATGAGCAGTTCTTC. The whole variable domain, filled in from reference TRBV28 and TRBJ2-1, reads DVKVTQSSRYLVKRTGEKVFLECVQDMDHENMFWYRQDPGLGLRLIYFSYDVKMKEKGDIPEGYSVSREKKERFSLILESASTNQTSMYLCASSFIPRQGKFDEQFFGPGTRLTVL.

In its sample, this clonotype was seen many times. The chain links TRBV7-2 to TRBJ2-5; D call uncertain. The germline gives CDR1 SGHTA, CDR2 FQGNSA. The CDR3 is 14 residues long. V was cut by 5 bases and J by 5 bases, with 15 bases left in between. The CDR3 nucleotides are TGTGCCAGCAGCGTTAGAGTCCAGTATGAGACCCAGTACTTC. It is translated as CASSVRVQYETQYF.

Ten or more counts support this clonotype. V usage is TRBV5-5 and J usage is TRBJ2-1, with 11 positions matching TRBD2. The CDR3 contains 16 residues. Germline assignment: CDR1 SGHKS and CDR2 YYEKEE (reference sequence). The junction had 7 bases not matched to a gene; V was cut back by 3 bases and J by 5 bases. As DNA, the CDR3 is TGTGCCAGCAGCTGGGCTGCGACTAGCGGGAACAATGAGCAGTTCTTC. Encoded protein: CASSWAATSGNNEQFF.

This clonotype has a count of ten or more. This chain connects TRBV2 to TRBJ1-2, with 8 bases lining up with TRBD1. The CDR3 loop spans 18 amino acids. V lost 4 bases and J lost 4; bases outside the gene matches: 17. CDR1 and CDR2 from the germline V gene are SNHLY and FYNNEI. The CDR3 nucleotides are TGTGCCAGCAGTGGGTCGATGGGACAGGCCCGGCGACTCTATGGCTACACCTTC. This sequence encodes CASSGSMGQARRLYGYTF.

At least ten counts were recorded for this clonotype. The rearrangement links TRBV20-1 to TRBJ2-5; the D gene is possibly TRBD1 (5 bases). V was trimmed by 6 bases and J by 2 bases, leaving 13 bases between them. CDR3 size: 13 residues. Per the germline V gene, CDR1 is DFQATT and CDR2 is SNEGSKA (reference sequence). CDR3 sequence (DNA): TGCAGTGCGTTCCACAGGACGCAAGAGACCCAGTACTTC. Its translation: CSAFHRTQETQYF.

V and J are TRBV6-2 or TRBV6-3 and TRBJ2-1; TRBD2 might be the D (5 bases). Trimming removed 7 bases from V and 6 bases from J, with 10 bases in between. Germline CDR1 is MNHEY and CDR2 is SVGEGT. The CDR3 length is 12 residues. CDR3 DNA sequence: TGTGCCAGCACAGGACTGGCCAATGAGCAGTTCTTC. Protein: CASTGLANEQFF.

J is TRBJ2-3 and V is TRBV5-1; no definite D call. V lost 10 bases to trimming and J lost 0 bases, with 18 bases between them. The germline gives CDR1 SGHRS, CDR2 YFSETQ. This CDR3 region has 15 residues. The CDR3 DNA reads TGCGCCGGAAGGGCGCTGCCGGACAGCACAGATACGCAGTATTTT. Translation: CAGRALPDSTDTQYF.

There are a few counts of this clonotype. The chain has TRBV19 and TRBJ2-2; tentatively, D is TRBD1 (5 bases). The V gene's germline CDR1 is LNHDA and CDR2 SQIVND (reference sequence). V lost 3 bases to trimming and J lost 12 bases, with 11 bases between them. The CDR3 extends over 12 amino acids. This chain's CDR3 is CASSIQGGQLFF. The CDR3 bases are TGTGCCAGTAGTATTCAGGGTGGGCAGCTGTTTTTT. The full variable domain, completed using reference TRBV19 and TRBJ2-2, is DGGITQSPKYLFRKEGQNVTLSCEQNLNHDAMYWYRQDPGQGLRLIYYSQIVNDFQKGDIAEGYSVSREKKESFPLTVTSAQKNPTAFYLCASSIQGGQLFFGEGSRLTVL.

This clonotype was picked up one time. One end of the junction fails to match germline, which may point to a read error. J is TRBJ1-1 and V is TRBV3-1, with 9 nucleotides matching TRBD1. This CDR3 comprises 13 residues. Germline V gives CDR1 LGHDT, CDR2 YNNKEL (reference sequence). CDR3 bases: TGTGCCTCTCGACAGGGGGTCCATTCTGAAGCTCTCTTT. Translating it yields CASRQGVHSEALF.

The chain links TRBV9 to TRBJ2-1; D perhaps matches TRBD2 (6 bases). Per germline, CDR1 SGDLS and CDR2 YYNGEE. Trimming took 0 bases from V and 4 from J, leaving 8 bases between them. The CDR3 is 14 amino acids. CDR3 residues: CASSVGGDYNEQFF. In nucleotides, the CDR3 is TGTGCCAGCAGCGTAGGCGGGGATTACAATGAGCAGTTCTTC.

The chain recombines TRBV19 with TRBJ2-1; D is undetermined. V was shortened by 4 bases and J by 0 bases, with 10 bases between the two germline ends. Germline CDR1 LNHDA, CDR2 SQIVND (reference sequence). The CDR3 runs to 15 residues. The CDR3 sequence is CASSTLGISYNEQFF. The CDR3 coding sequence is TGTGCCAGTAGTACTCTAGGGATCTCCTACAATGAGCAGTTCTTC.

This clonotype was seen repeatedly, ten times or more. This chain joins TRBV11-2 and TRBJ2-7; TRBD1 agrees at 9 bases. J was trimmed by 1 base and V by 5 bases; bases with no gene match: 3. CDR3 length equals 14 residues. Per the germline V gene, CDR1 is SGHAT and CDR2 is FQNNGV. The DNA for the CDR3 is TGTGCCAGCAGCAGGGGGACAGGGTCCTACGAGCAGTACTTC. Protein product: CASSRGTGSYEQYF.

The gene calls are TRBV5-1 and TRBJ2-3; TRBD2 matches 10 bases. The CDR3 has 16 amino acids. The germline V gene has CDR1 SGHRS and CDR2 YFSETQ. V was pared by 6 bases and J by 5 bases, with 12 bases of the junction left unmatched. The CDR3 sequence is CASTQGSAGGKDTQYF. The CDR3 bases are TGCGCCAGCACTCAGGGGTCAGCGGGAGGGAAAGATACGCAGTATTTT.

This clonotype has just a few counts. The J gene is TRBJ2-7, the V gene TRBV4-1, with 9 bases lining up with TRBD2. The CDR3 covers 16 residues. Germline values: CDR1 MGHRA, CDR2 YSYEKL. The junction had 9 bases not matched to a gene; V was cut back by 1 base and J by 5 bases. In DNA, the CDR3 is TGCGCCAGCAGCCAAGTGGACGAGCGGGAGGTAGACGAGCAGTACTTC. Its translation is CASSQVDEREVDEQYF.

This clonotype was observed many times. This sequence joins TRBV29-1 and TRBJ2-1; possible D gene TRBD1, 5 bases. The CDR3 length is 12 residues. Germline values: CDR1 SQVTM, CDR2 ANQGSEA. V was clipped by 5 bases and J by 7 bases, with 12 bases between them. The CDR3 is CSVQPGNNEQFF. The CDR3 region has the DNA TGCAGCGTTCAGCCAGGGAATAATGAGCAGTTCTTC.

V usage is TRBV11-2 and J usage is TRBJ2-5; D not certain. Trimming removed 1 base from V and 5 bases from J, with 8 bases in between. Germline V lookup: CDR1 SGHAT, CDR2 FQNNGV. The CDR3 length is 13 residues. The CDR3: CASSLASAETQYF. In DNA form, the CDR3 reads TGTGCCAGCAGCTTAGCGAGCGCGGAGACCCAGTACTTC.

In this sample, this clonotype turned up many times. The chain carries TRBV30 and TRBJ1-5, with a possible D match to TRBD1 (6 bases). The CDR3 extends over 13 amino acids. Germline CDR1 GTSNPN, CDR2 SVGIG (reference sequence). V was clipped by 5 bases and J by 6 bases, with 14 bases between them. The CDR3 nucleotides read TGTGCCTGGGGGGGGCAGGGGATTCAGCCCCAGCATTTT. Translating gives CAWGGQGIQPQHF.